The clone carrying this T cell receptor (beta chain) has just a few counts. Trimming cost V 5 bases and J 7 bases; bases outside gene matches: 11. The CDR3 is 14 residues long. Germline V gene lookup returns CDR1 SGHAT and CDR2 FQNNGV. The data were taken from a study of blood T cell repertoires in COVID-19. The protocol was immunoSEQ multiplex PCR, while the TCRdb copy is restricted to in-frame clones and leaves out a portion. The sample comprises hundreds of thousands of clones, 85% of which are singletons, and around 7.2% rests with the top ten. Sequenced material: peripheral blood. This chain joins TRBV11-2 and TRBJ2-7; 7 nucleotides align to TRBD1. This TCR came from a human donor in a cohort sampled during active COVID-19. The CDR3 nucleotides are TGTGCCAGCAGCACCCGGACAGGAACAAGGGAGCAGTACTTC. This gives the protein CASSTRTGTREQYF.